These 15 T cell receptor beta chains came from one sample sequenced in a study of blood T cell repertoires in COVID-19. Libraries were prepared by immunoSEQ multiplex PCR; TCRdb keeps only in-frame clonotypes and omits some of them. The table shows around 250,000 clones, with around 90% occurring only once. Sequences were obtained from peripheral blood. The receptor source for this set is a woman in her sixties or seventies with COVID-19, enrolled during active disease.

The rearrangement links TRBV28 to TRBJ1-5; 7 bases align to TRBD1. Looked up from germline, CDR1 is MDHEN and CDR2 is SYDVKM. The CDR3 extends over 15 amino acids. V lost 5 bases to trimming and J lost 6 bases; unmatched junction nucleotides: 10. CDR3 DNA: TGTGCCAGCAGTCCGTCGACAGGGTTTAGTCAGCCCCAGCATTTT. Protein sequence: CASSPSTGFSQPQHF.

The chain employs TRBV6-5 and TRBJ1-2; D is ambiguous. The CDR3 consists of 14 residues. Trimming removed 4 bases at V and 0 bases at J, with 9 bases between. The germline V gene has CDR1 MNHEY and CDR2 SVGAGI. This CDR3 is CASSFLYTNYGYTF. The CDR3 DNA sequence: TGTGCCAGCAGTTTTCTATATACTAACTATGGCTACACCTTC.

The chain couples TRBV4-2 to TRBJ1-2; D may be TRBD1 (5 bases). Germline-derived CDR1 and CDR2 are LGHNA and YNFKEQ. This CDR3 region has 14 residues. Deletions cut 0 bases from V and 3 bases from J, with 8 bases between. The CDR3 DNA reads as TGTGCCAGCAGCCAAGATAAAGGGGACTATGGCTACACCTTC. It codes for CASSQDKGDYGYTF.

The chain employs TRBV28 and TRBJ1-4; possible D gene TRBD1, 6 bases. There are 13 residues in the CDR3. With 6 bases removed from V and 7 bases from J, the gap between germline ends came to 12 bases. The V gene's germline CDR1 is MDHEN and CDR2 SYDVKM. The CDR3 region is CASSRGGVEKLFF. For the CDR3, the DNA is TGTGCCAGCAGCCGTGGGGGCGTTGAAAAACTGTTTTTT.

This chain links TRBV18 with TRBJ2-3; D unclear. CDR1 and CDR2 from the germline V gene are KGHSH and LQKENI. This CDR3 comprises 13 residues. Trimming removed 2 bases from V and 1 base from J, with 4 bases in between. The chain's CDR3 is CASSPTRTDTQYF. The CDR3, as DNA: TGTGCCAGCTCACCAACTCGCACAGATACGCAGTATTTT.

The V call is TRBV24-1, the J call TRBJ2-1, with D possibly TRBD1 on 5 matching bases. The CDR3 runs 12 residues. V was shortened by 3 bases and J by 12 bases, with 11 bases between the two germline ends. CDR1 is KGHDR, CDR2 SFDVKD, per germline. CDR3 loop: CATSDGHSGQFF. DNA of the CDR3: TGTGCCACCAGTGATGGACATTCCGGGCAGTTCTTC.

V and J are TRBV30 and TRBJ1-5; 7 bases map to TRBD1. This CDR3 region has 13 residues. Germline V gene data show CDR1 as GTSNPN and CDR2 as SVGIG (reference sequence). Trimming cost V 0 bases and J 10 bases; bases outside gene matches: 6. CDR3 nucleotide sequence: TGTGCCTGGAGTGTAACAGGGGTCCCACCCCAGCATTTT. It yields the protein CAWSVTGVPPQHF.

The chain has TRBV19 and TRBJ1-1; TRBD1 matches at 8 bases. Per germline, CDR1 LNHDA and CDR2 SQIVND (reference sequence). The CDR3 runs to 14 residues. J gave up 0 bases and V 5 bases, and 2 bases lay outside the gene matches. This CDR3 is CASSQGAVNTEAFF. DNA of the CDR3: TGTGCCAGTAGTCAGGGGGCAGTGAACACTGAAGCTTTCTTT.

The chain couples TRBV5-1 to TRBJ1-2, with 8 bases lining up with TRBD1. After removal of 3 bases from V and 1 base from J, the junction contained 11 bases not matched to a gene. Looked up from germline, CDR1 is SGHRS and CDR2 is YFSETQ. CDR3 size: 17 residues. The CDR3 sequence is CASSSFRMGQVNYGYTF. The DNA of the CDR3 is TGCGCCAGCAGCTCCTTCCGGATGGGACAGGTTAACTATGGCTACACCTTC.

The chain employs TRBV4-1 and TRBJ2-7, with 8 bases fitting TRBD2. CDR3 length: 15 residues. V was pared by 3 bases and J by 2 bases, with 6 bases of the junction left unmatched. Germline CDR1 MGHRA, CDR2 YSYEKL. The CDR3 nucleotides are TGCGCCAGCAGCCACGCCAGCGGGAGAACCTACGAGCAGTACTTC. Amino acids: CASSHASGRTYEQYF.

Only a few counts were recorded for this clone. The CDR3 loop reads CASRSSGSIEQYF. The CDR3 DNA is TGCGCCAGCAGGTCGAGCGGGAGTATCGAGCAGTACTTC. The chain couples TRBV5-1 to TRBJ2-7; 8 positions agree with TRBD2. The junction had 7 bases not matched to a gene; V was cut back by 5 bases and J by 6 bases. Germline V gene sequence: CDR1 SGHRS, CDR2 YFSETQ. The CDR3 length is 13 residues. The full variable domain, in which reference TRBV5-1 and TRBJ2-7 provide the parts outside the CDR3, is KAGVTQTPRYLIKTRGQQVTLSCSPISGHRSVSWYQQTPGQGLQFLFEYFSETQRNKGNFPGRFSGRQFSNSRSEMNVSTLELGDSALYLCASRSSGSIEQYFGPGTRLTVT.

This sequence joins TRBV6-1 and TRBJ1-4, with D possibly matching TRBD1 (6 bases). Germline CDR1 is MNHNS and CDR2 is SASEGT. This CDR3 region has 15 residues. V was shortened by 5 bases and J by 5 bases, with 15 bases between the two germline ends. CDR3 DNA sequence: TGTGCCAGCAGTACCCAGACAGGCATGAATGAAAAACTGTTTTTT. Translation: CASSTQTGMNEKLFF.

The J gene is TRBJ2-5, the V gene TRBV5-1; TRBD1 matches at 7 bases. The J segment lost 1 base and the V segment lost 3 bases, leaving 0 bases of the junction unmatched. CDR3 length: 13 residues. CDR1 is SGHRS, CDR2 YFSETQ, per germline. The CDR3 DNA follows: TGCGCCAGCAGCTGGGACAGCCAAGAGACCCAGTACTTC. Amino acids: CASSWDSQETQYF.

This rearrangement joins TRBV30 to TRBJ2-6, with D perhaps matching TRBD1 (5 bases). Germline V lookup: CDR1 GTSNPN, CDR2 SVGIG (reference sequence). Trimming removed 5 bases at V and 0 bases at J, with 5 bases between. The CDR3 is 13 amino acids. CDR3 bases: TGTGCCTGGGGACACTCTGGGGCCAACGTCCTGACTTTC. This translates into CAWGHSGANVLTF.

This chain links TRBV18 with TRBJ2-7; 7 bases line up with TRBD2. Germline CDR1 KGHSH, CDR2 LQKENI. The ends lost 0 bases at V and 5 bases at J; junction bases unmatched: 4. CDR3 size: 14 residues. The CDR3 here is CASSPPWGGDEQYF. DNA for the CDR3: TGTGCCAGCTCACCACCGTGGGGGGGAGACGAGCAGTACTTC.